Each of the 30 T cell receptor beta chains below was sequenced from the same sample in a study of beta chain features in type 1 diabetes. Regarding the study as a whole: Type 1 diabetes patients had moderately but significantly shorter TCRB CDR3s in all four CD4+ subsets.

TCRB transcripts that were expressed got sequenced, as all of the isolated RNA had been reverse transcribed. Sequencing used immunoSEQ multiplex PCR; TCRdb keeps in-frame clones, though not all of them. The table has approximately 41,000 clones, approximately 60% seen once. The antigens these receptors bind are not known. What was sequenced was Tregs from blood. All receptors come from a man between 25 and 39 years old with type 1 diabetes. Some clones in this sample may be carry-over from other donors' samples.

The V call is TRBV19, the J call TRBJ2-7, with D possibly TRBD2 on 6 matching bases. The germline V gene has CDR1 LNHDA and CDR2 SQIVND (reference sequence). V was trimmed by 5 bases and J by 6 bases, leaving 20 bases between them. The CDR3 is 15 amino acids. CDR3 bases: TGTGCCAGTAGTCTCCGGGGGAGTGATAGGAGCGAGCAGTACTTC. This sequence encodes CASSLRGSDRSEQYF.

This clone has more than one count but fewer than ten. The chain uses TRBV28 and TRBJ2-5; 7 bases are a match to TRBD1. J gave up 6 bases and V 6 bases, and 4 bases lay outside the gene matches. Germline V gene sequence: CDR1 MDHEN, CDR2 SYDVKM. CDR3 length: 12 amino acids. CDR3 residues: CASRTGLQTQYF. In DNA, the CDR3 is TGTGCCAGCAGGACAGGGTTACAGACCCAGTACTTC.

V gene TRBV6-1 combines with J gene TRBJ2-7; TRBD2 is a possible D gene (5 bases). Trimming took off 2 bases at V and 6 bases at J, with 14 bases between the two ends. Germline V lookup: CDR1 MNHNS, CDR2 SASEGT. This CDR3 spans 14 amino acids. The CDR3 DNA sequence: TGTGCCAGCAGTGAAATCGGCGCCCGGGGCGAGCAGTACTTC. Translation: CASSEIGARGEQYF.

CDR3 nucleotide sequence: TGTGCCAGCAGCGGTGGAGACAGGGTCCACACTGAAGCTTTCTTT. Translated: CASSGGDRVHTEAFF. The chain joins TRBV7-9 to TRBJ1-1; TRBD1 matches at 7 bases. The trim removed 5 bases at V and 3 bases at J, leaving 9 bases unmatched. Germline V gene sequence: CDR1 SEHNR, CDR2 FQNEAQ (reference sequence). The CDR3 has 15 residues.

J is TRBJ1-6 and V is TRBV7-9; TRBD1 is a possible D gene (6 bases). Germline-derived CDR1 and CDR2 are SEHNR and FQNEAQ (reference sequence). V lost 1 base and J lost 7, with 8 bases in between. This CDR3 is 14 amino acids long. CDR3 DNA: TGTGCCAGCAGCTTAGTTAGGGGGAATTCACCCCTCCACTTT. It specifies CASSLVRGNSPLHF.

The chain uses TRBV5-1 and TRBJ2-3; 10 bases match TRBD2. This CDR3 has 16 amino acids. Germline CDR1 SGHRS, CDR2 YFSETQ. J lost 7 bases, V lost 0 bases, and 8 bases had no gene match. CDR3 DNA sequence: TGCGCCAGCAGCTTGGCCGGGGCTAGCGGGGGCAATACGCAGTATTTT. It codes for CASSLAGASGGNTQYF.

CDR3 region: CASTRDSLNTEAFF. In DNA form, the CDR3 reads TGCGCCAGCACCCGGGACAGTTTGAACACTGAAGCTTTCTTT. The J gene is TRBJ1-1, the V gene TRBV5-1; 7 bases are shared with TRBD1. This CDR3 contains 14 residues. V lost 6 bases to trimming and J lost 0 bases; unmatched junction nucleotides: 5. CDR1 and CDR2 (germline): SGHRS, YFSETQ.

This chain uses TRBV7-9 with TRBJ2-2; the D gene is possibly TRBD1 (6 bases). The CDR3 sequence is 14 residues long. The germline gives CDR1 SEHNR, CDR2 FQNEAQ (reference sequence). V was trimmed by 5 bases and J by 3 bases, leaving 10 bases between them. CDR3 residues: CASSEAGDTGELFF. CDR3 in DNA: TGTGCCAGCAGCGAGGCAGGGGACACCGGGGAGCTGTTTTTT.

This clone was observed a handful of times. The rearrangement links TRBV5-1 to TRBJ1-5; a weak D match, TRBD1 (6 bases). V was pared by 6 bases and J by 5 bases, with 12 bases between. CDR1 and CDR2 from the germline V gene are SGHRS and YFSETQ. The CDR3 runs 13 residues. CDR3 sequence: CASKAGVDQPQHF. The CDR3 DNA is TGCGCCAGCAAGGCAGGGGTTGATCAGCCCCAGCATTTT.

The chain links TRBV6-5 to TRBJ1-4; 7 bases align to TRBD1. The CDR3 runs 12 residues. Germline-derived CDR1 and CDR2 are MNHEY and SVGAGI. J was trimmed by 10 bases and V by 2 bases; bases with no gene match: 1. CDR3 region: CASSYAGGKLFF. In nucleotides, the CDR3 is TGTGCCAGCAGTTACGCAGGGGGAAAACTGTTTTTT.

The chain employs TRBV5-1 and TRBJ1-1; the D gene is possibly TRBD1 (5 bases). The germline V gene has CDR1 SGHRS and CDR2 YFSETQ. Trimming pared 7 bases from V and 4 bases from J, leaving 17 bases between. The CDR3 loop spans 14 amino acids. CDR3 region: CASGKQDLATEAFF. The CDR3 region has the DNA TGCGCCAGCGGCAAACAGGACCTCGCCACTGAAGCTTTCTTT.

This clone appeared a few times. The DNA of the CDR3 is TGTGCCAGCTCACCGGCTCAGGGAAAGAGCGAGCAGTACTTC. This gives the protein CASSPAQGKSEQYF. The V and J genes are TRBV18 and TRBJ2-7; the D gene is possibly TRBD1 (5 bases). V was pared by 3 bases and J by 6 bases, with 15 bases between. Germline V lookup: CDR1 KGHSH, CDR2 LQKENI. CDR3 length equals 14 residues.

The rearrangement joins TRBV11-3 to TRBJ2-5, with 14 bases aligning to TRBD2. Matching the DNA end better, TRBJ2-7 makes the J call doubtful. CDR1 is SGHNT, CDR2 YENEEA, per germline. The length of the CDR3 is 15 residues. The CDR3 sequence: CASSSGLAGDYEQYF. DNA of the CDR3: TGTGCCAGCAGCTCGGGACTAGCGGGGGACTACGAGCAGTACTTC.

V and J are TRBV4-3 and TRBJ2-5; 9 bases map to TRBD1. The closer fit of TRBJ2-7 to the DNA end suggests the J call may be wrong. Germline V gene data show CDR1 as LGHNA and CDR2 as YSLEER. This CDR3 comprises 14 residues. This chain's CDR3 is CASNLGQGIYEQYF. CDR3 bases: TGCGCCAGCAACCTGGGACAGGGAATCTACGAGCAGTACTTC.

This clone was recorded a few times. The chain uses TRBV14 and TRBJ2-7, with D possibly matching TRBD2 (5 bases). Germline-derived CDR1 and CDR2 are SGHDN and FVKESK. V lost 2 bases and J lost 3, with 8 bases in between. The CDR3 spans 13 residues. CDR3 amino acids: CASSQSSGYEQYF. Here the CDR3 DNA reads TGTGCCAGCAGCCAAAGCAGCGGCTACGAGCAGTACTTC.

By share of the sample, this clone is medium-sized. This chain links TRBV18 with TRBJ1-3, with TRBD1 as a possible D gene (6 bases). CDR1 and CDR2 from the germline V gene are KGHSH and LQKENI. The CDR3 extends over 15 amino acids. The ends were cut back, 6 bases at V and 2 bases at J, with 14 bases in the middle. The CDR3 is CASSIGGSPGNTIYF. The CDR3, as DNA: TGTGCCAGCTCCATAGGGGGATCACCTGGAAACACCATATATTTT.

The chain recombines TRBV11-2 with TRBJ2-1; D not resolved. Germline CDR1 is SGHAT and CDR2 is FQNNGV. V lost 4 bases and J lost 3, with 10 bases in between. This CDR3 contains 14 residues. The CDR3 here is CASSWSPGYNEQFF. The CDR3 nucleotides read TGTGCCAGCAGCTGGAGCCCCGGCTACAATGAGCAGTTCTTC.

The genes are TRBV5-1 and TRBJ1-1; the D is unclear. V was trimmed by 1 base and J by 2 bases, leaving 15 bases between them. Per germline, CDR1 SGHRS and CDR2 YFSETQ. This CDR3 is built from 16 residues. Written as DNA, the CDR3 is TGCGCCAGCAGCTTGTCCCCTTTGGCCCAAAACACTGAAGCTTTCTTT. This codes for CASSLSPLAQNTEAFF.

This chain links TRBV2 with TRBJ2-1, with a weak D call TRBD1 (7 bases). The CDR3 spans 13 residues. From germline, CDR1 is SNHLY and CDR2 FYNNEI. Trimming left V 11 bases short and J 8 bases short, with 19 bases between. As DNA, the CDR3 is TGTGCCGGGGGGACAGTGGGTAGGCATGAGCAGTTCTTC. This codes for CAGGTVGRHEQFF.

The genes are TRBV4-1 and TRBJ2-2, with 10 nucleotides matching TRBD2. In germline, CDR1 is MGHRA, CDR2 YSYEKL. V gave up 4 bases and J gave up 4 bases; unmatched junction bases: 9. The CDR3 runs to 17 residues. CDR3 amino acids: CASSRQASGGGTGELFF. The CDR3 region has the DNA TGCGCCAGCAGCCGACAAGCTAGCGGGGGTGGCACCGGGGAGCTGTTTTTT.

This clone was observed a handful of times. This chain connects TRBV4-1 to TRBJ2-3, with TRBD2 as a possible D gene (5 bases). Trimming stripped 5 bases from V and 5 bases from J, with 17 bases between. The germline gives CDR1 MGHRA, CDR2 YSYEKL. This CDR3 contains 15 residues. CDR3 DNA: TGCGCCAGCAGCTGGAGGAGCGAGAGTGGAGATACGCAGTATTTT. Encoded protein: CASSWRSESGDTQYF.

The CDR3: CASSPTGDTEAFF. DNA for the CDR3: TGTGCCAGCAGCCCTACAGGGGACACTGAAGCTTTCTTT. V is TRBV7-3 and J is TRBJ1-1, with 7 nucleotides matching TRBD1. Germline CDR1 and CDR2: SGHTA and FQGTGA. V lost 5 bases and J lost 3; bases outside the gene matches: 3. This CDR3 is built from 13 residues.

On this clone: The junction departs from germline at one end; a sequencing error may be responsible. The rearrangement joins TRBV10-3 to TRBJ2-3; 7 nucleotides align to TRBD2. CDR3 length equals 14 residues. Germline V CDR1 and CDR2: ENHRY, SYGVKD. Here the CDR3 reads CATSLLAGTDTQYF. The CDR3 coding sequence is TGTGCCACCAGTCTCCTAGCGGGCACAGATACGCAGTATTTT.

This clone was detected only a few times. This chain joins TRBV4-2 and TRBJ2-4; 7 bases map to TRBD1. CDR1 is LGHNA and CDR2 is YNFKEQ in the germline V gene. V was clipped by 0 bases and J by 2 bases; unmatched bases: 4. The CDR3 loop spans 16 amino acids. The DNA for the CDR3 is TGTGCCAGCAGCCAAGATCCAAGGGGGCCCAAAAACATTCAGTACTTC. Translation: CASSQDPRGPKNIQYF.

This rearrangement joins TRBV11-2 to TRBJ2-3; weak D call: TRBD2 (6 bases). The length of the CDR3 is 13 residues. Germline V gene data show CDR1 as SGHAT and CDR2 as FQNNGV. Trimming shortened V by 1 base and J by 6 bases, and 8 bases separated the two germline ends. CDR3 amino acids: CASSLGGDDTQYF. The CDR3 bases are TGTGCCAGCAGCTTAGGGGGGGATGATACGCAGTATTTT.

This clone was seen only once. The rearrangement links TRBV5-1 to TRBJ2-7, with unresolved D. Germline V gene sequence: CDR1 SGHRS, CDR2 YFSETQ. CDR3 length equals 14 residues. V was clipped by 0 bases and J by 8 bases, with 15 bases between them. The CDR3 reads CASSLVSRTFKQYF. In nucleotides, the CDR3 is TGCGCCAGCAGCTTGGTATCCAGAACCTTTAAGCAGTACTTC.

The chain uses TRBV19 and TRBJ1-5, with D maybe TRBD1 (5 bases). Trimming cost V 3 bases and J 10 bases, with 22 bases left between them. This CDR3 is built from 16 residues. Germline loops: CDR1 LNHDA, CDR2 SQIVND (reference sequence). CDR3 sequence: CASSIEERAGTNPQHF. CDR3 in DNA: TGTGCCAGTAGTATTGAAGAGCGGGCAGGGACTAATCCCCAGCATTTT.

V and J are TRBV9 and TRBJ1-4; 7 positions match TRBD1. The CDR3 consists of 15 residues. Losses at the gene ends were 6 bases for V and 2 bases for J; bases not matched to a gene: 7. Germline V gene sequence: CDR1 SGDLS, CDR2 YYNGEE. This CDR3 is CASTRGDSTNEKLFF. In DNA, the CDR3 is TGTGCCAGCACCCGAGGGGACAGCACTAATGAAAAACTGTTTTTT.

In this sample, this clone turned up once. J is TRBJ2-1 and V is TRBV7-3; TRBD1 matches at 9 bases. V shed 6 bases and J 0 bases; nucleotides not matched to a gene: 3. CDR3 length: 15 amino acids. The V gene's germline CDR1 is SGHTA and CDR2 FQGTGA. CDR3 loop: CASSRGQGSYNEQFF. Here the CDR3 DNA reads TGTGCCAGCAGTAGGGGACAGGGCTCCTACAATGAGCAGTTCTTC.

V is TRBV20-1 and J is TRBJ2-1; a weak D match, TRBD1 (6 bases). V was shortened by 3 bases and J by 10 bases, with 10 bases between the two germline ends. In germline, CDR1 is DFQATT, CDR2 SNEGSKA (reference sequence). The CDR3 runs to 11 residues. CDR3 nucleotides: TGCAGTGCTAGGGCAGGGGTCGAGCAGTTCTTC. Its translation: CSARAGVEQFF.